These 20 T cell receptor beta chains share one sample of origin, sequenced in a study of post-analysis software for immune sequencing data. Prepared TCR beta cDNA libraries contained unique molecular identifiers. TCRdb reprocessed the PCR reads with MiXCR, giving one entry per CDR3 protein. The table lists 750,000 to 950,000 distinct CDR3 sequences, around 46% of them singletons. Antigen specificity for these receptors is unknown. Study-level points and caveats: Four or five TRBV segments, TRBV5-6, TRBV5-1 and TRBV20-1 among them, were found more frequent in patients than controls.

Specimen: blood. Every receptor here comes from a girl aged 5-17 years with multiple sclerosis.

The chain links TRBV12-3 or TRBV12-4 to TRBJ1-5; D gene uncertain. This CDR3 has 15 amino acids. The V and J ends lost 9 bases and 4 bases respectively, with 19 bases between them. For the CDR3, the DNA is TGTGCCAGTAGTACAACGGAACAGTCAAATCAGCCCCAGCATTTT. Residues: CASSTTEQSNQPQHF.

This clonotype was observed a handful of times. The CDR3 loop is CAISNGREGAKNIQYF. CDR3 nucleotides: TGTGCCATCAGTAACGGAAGGGAGGGAGCCAAAAACATTCAGTACTTC. The V call is TRBV10-3, the J call TRBJ2-4, with 7 bases identical to TRBD2. The CDR3 consists of 16 residues. J gave up 0 bases and V 5 bases, and 7 bases lay outside the gene matches. Germline loops: CDR1 ENHRY, CDR2 SYGVKD.

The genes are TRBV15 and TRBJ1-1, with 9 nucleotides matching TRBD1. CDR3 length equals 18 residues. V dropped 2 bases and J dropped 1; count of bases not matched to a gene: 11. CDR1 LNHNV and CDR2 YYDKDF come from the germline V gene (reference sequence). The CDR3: CATSRKRGGTGRNTEAFF. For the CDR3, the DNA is TGTGCCACCAGCAGAAAACGAGGGGGGACAGGGCGGAACACTGAAGCTTTCTTT.

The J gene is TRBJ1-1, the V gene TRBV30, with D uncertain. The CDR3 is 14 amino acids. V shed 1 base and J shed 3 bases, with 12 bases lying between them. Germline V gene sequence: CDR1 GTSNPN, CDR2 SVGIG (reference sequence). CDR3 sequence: CAWSDVLPYTEAFF. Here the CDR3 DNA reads TGTGCCTGGAGTGATGTACTACCATACACTGAAGCTTTCTTT.

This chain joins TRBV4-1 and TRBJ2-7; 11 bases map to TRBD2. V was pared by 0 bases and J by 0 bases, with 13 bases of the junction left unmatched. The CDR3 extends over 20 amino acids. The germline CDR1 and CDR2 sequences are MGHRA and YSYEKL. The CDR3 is CASSQDEVGLAEYNSYEQYF. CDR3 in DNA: TGCGCCAGCAGCCAAGACGAGGTGGGACTAGCGGAGTACAACTCCTACGAGCAGTACTTC.

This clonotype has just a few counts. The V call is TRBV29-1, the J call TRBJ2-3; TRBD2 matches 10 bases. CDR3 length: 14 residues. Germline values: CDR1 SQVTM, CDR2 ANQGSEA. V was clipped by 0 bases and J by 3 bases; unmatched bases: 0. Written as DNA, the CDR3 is TGCAGCGTTGAAGATAGCGGGAGGACAGATACGCAGTATTTT. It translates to CSVEDSGRTDTQYF.

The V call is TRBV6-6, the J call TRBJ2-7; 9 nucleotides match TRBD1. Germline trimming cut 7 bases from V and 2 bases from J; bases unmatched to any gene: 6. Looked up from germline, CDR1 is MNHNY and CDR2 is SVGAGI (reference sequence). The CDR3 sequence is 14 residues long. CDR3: CASTRTGVAYEQYF. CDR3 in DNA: TGTGCCAGCACCCGGACAGGGGTAGCCTACGAGCAGTACTTC.

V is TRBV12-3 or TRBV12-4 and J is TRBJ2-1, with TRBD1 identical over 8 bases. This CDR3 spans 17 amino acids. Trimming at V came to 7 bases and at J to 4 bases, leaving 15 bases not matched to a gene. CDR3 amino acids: CASTLNRGLALYNEQFF. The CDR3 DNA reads TGTGCCAGCACCCTAAACAGGGGGTTGGCACTTTACAATGAGCAGTTCTTC.

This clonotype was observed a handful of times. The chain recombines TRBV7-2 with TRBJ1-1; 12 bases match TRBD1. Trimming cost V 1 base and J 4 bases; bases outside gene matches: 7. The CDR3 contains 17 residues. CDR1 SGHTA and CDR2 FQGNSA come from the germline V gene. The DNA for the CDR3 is TGTGCCAGCAGCTTAGACTGGGACAGGGGGCGTCGCACTGAAGCTTTCTTT. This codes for CASSLDWDRGRRTEAFF. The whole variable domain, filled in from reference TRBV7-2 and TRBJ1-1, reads GAGVSQSPSNKVTEKGKDVELRCDPISGHTALYWYRQSLGQGLEFLIYFQGNSAPDKSGLPSDRFSAERTGGSVSTLTIQRTQQEDSAVYLCASSLDWDRGRRTEAFFGQGTRLTVV.

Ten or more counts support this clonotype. DNA for the CDR3: TGTGCCAGCAGCATACAGGGTACAGATACGCAGTATTTT. This translates into CASSIQGTDTQYF. The rearrangement links TRBV7-3 to TRBJ2-3, with a weak D call TRBD1 (6 bases). V lost 5 bases to trimming and J lost 3 bases, with 9 bases between them. The CDR3 covers 13 residues. Germline CDR1 SGHTA, CDR2 FQGTGA.

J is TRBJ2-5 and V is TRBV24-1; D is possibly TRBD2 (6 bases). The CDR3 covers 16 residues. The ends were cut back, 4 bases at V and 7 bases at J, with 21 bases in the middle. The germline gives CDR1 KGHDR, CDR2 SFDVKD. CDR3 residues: CATSDETSSGARTQYF. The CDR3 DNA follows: TGTGCCACCAGTGACGAGACTAGTAGTGGGGCAAGGACCCAGTACTTC.

CDR3: CASRGLGVVQPQHF. CDR3 in DNA: TGTGCCAGCAGGGGTCTGGGGGTTGTTCAGCCCCAGCATTTT. The chain joins TRBV12-3 or TRBV12-4 to TRBJ1-5; TRBD1 is a possible D gene (5 bases). V was trimmed by 6 bases and J by 6 bases, leaving 15 bases between them. CDR3 size: 14 residues.

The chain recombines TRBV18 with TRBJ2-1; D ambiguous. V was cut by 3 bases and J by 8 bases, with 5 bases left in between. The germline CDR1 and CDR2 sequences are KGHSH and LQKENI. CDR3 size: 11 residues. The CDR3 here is CASSPVHEQFF. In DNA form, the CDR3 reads TGTGCCAGCTCACCGGTCCATGAGCAGTTCTTC.

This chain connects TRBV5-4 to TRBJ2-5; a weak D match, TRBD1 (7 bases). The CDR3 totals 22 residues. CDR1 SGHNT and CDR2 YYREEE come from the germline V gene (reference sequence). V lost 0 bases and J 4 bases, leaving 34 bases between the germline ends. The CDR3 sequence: CASSLETGEIAEARPPGETQYF. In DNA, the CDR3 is TGTGCCAGCAGCTTGGAAACAGGGGAGATAGCGGAGGCAAGGCCGCCAGGAGAGACCCAGTACTTC.

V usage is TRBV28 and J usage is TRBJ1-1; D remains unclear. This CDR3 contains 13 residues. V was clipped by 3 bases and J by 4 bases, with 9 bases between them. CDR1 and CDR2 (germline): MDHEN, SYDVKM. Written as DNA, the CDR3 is TGTGCCAGCAGTTTGGTCCAAGGCACTGAAGCTTTCTTT. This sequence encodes CASSLVQGTEAFF.

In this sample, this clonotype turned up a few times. CDR3 protein: CASSYPGNVLTF. CDR3 nucleotides: TGTGCCAGCAGCTACCCGGGCAACGTCCTGACTTTC. The chain uses TRBV7-9 and TRBJ2-6; no clear D gene. The germline CDR1 and CDR2 sequences are SEHNR and FQNEAQ (reference sequence). The CDR3 runs to 12 residues. With 4 bases removed from V and 9 bases from J, the gap between germline ends came to 7 bases. The full variable domain, rest sourced from reference TRBV7-9 and TRBJ2-6, is DTGVSQNPRHKITKRGQNVTFRCDPISEHNRLYWYRQTLGQGPEFLTYFQNEAQLEKSRLLSDRFSAERPKGSFSTLEIQRTEQGDSAMYLCASSYPGNVLTFGAGSRLTVL.

The CDR3 sequence: CASTRDGNQPQHF. Here the CDR3 DNA reads TGTGCCAGCACCCGGGACGGCAATCAGCCCCAGCATTTT. The V gene is TRBV6-6, the J gene TRBJ1-5; D possibly corresponds to TRBD1 (5 bases). CDR3 length: 13 residues. With 7 bases removed from V and 2 bases from J, the gap between germline ends came to 9 bases. Germline V gene data show CDR1 as MNHNY and CDR2 as SVGAGI (reference sequence).

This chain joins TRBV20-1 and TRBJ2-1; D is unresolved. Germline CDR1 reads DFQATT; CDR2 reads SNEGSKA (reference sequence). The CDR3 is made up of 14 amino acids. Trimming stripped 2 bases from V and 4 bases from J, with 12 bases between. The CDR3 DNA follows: TGCAGTGCTAGACCCCAGCCACCTTACAATGAGCAGTTCTTC. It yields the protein CSARPQPPYNEQFF.

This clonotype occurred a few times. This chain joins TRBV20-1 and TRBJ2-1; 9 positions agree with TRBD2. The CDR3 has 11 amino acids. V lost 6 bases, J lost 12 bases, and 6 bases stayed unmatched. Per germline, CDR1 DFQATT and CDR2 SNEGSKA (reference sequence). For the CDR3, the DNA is TGCAGTGCGCCATTTAGCGGGAGGCAGTTCTTC. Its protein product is CSAPFSGRQFF.

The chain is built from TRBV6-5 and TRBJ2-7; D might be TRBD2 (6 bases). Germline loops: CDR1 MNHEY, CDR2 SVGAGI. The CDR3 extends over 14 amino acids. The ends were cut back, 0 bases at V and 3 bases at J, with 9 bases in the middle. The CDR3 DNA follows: TGTGCCAGCAGTTACTCGGGGGGAATCTACGAGCAGTACTTC. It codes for CASSYSGGIYEQYF.